These 5 T cell receptor beta chains were all obtained from the same sample, sequenced in a study of blood T cells in healthy people across ages (dated by TCRdb to between 2014 and 2017). Library prep was done by 5' RACE. The sequencing machine was an Illumina HiSeq 2500. The second PCR ran for roughly 6 to 11 cycles and used a J-beta primer mix along with a sample-barcoded 5' primer. Using fastp trimming at Q25 and MiXCR clonotype assembly, TCRdb reanalyzed the public sequencing data and kept in-frame beta chains. Rows merge per CDR3 protein into single entries with the most common DNA and genes. The sample data list some 790,000 distinct CDR3 sequences, and about 30% of these were observed just once. Of the sample, 15% to 20% falls within the top ten clones. Sample: blood. The receptors were sampled from a woman of 80 years or more in good health.

The chain recombines TRBV5-1 with TRBJ2-7; 7 bases match TRBD1. J was trimmed by 0 bases and V by 4 bases; bases with no gene match: 7. The CDR3 extends over 15 amino acids. CDR1 is SGHRS and CDR2 is YFSETQ in the germline V gene. CDR3 DNA sequence: TGCGCCAGCAGCAACGAGGACAGGAGCTCCTACGAGCAGTACTTC. Residues: CASSNEDRSSYEQYF.

This clonotype was observed at least ten times. The chain's CDR3 is CASSTTGGLDYGYTF. CDR3 DNA sequence: TGTGCCAGCAGCACAACAGGGGGACTTGACTATGGCTACACCTTC. The V call is TRBV7-9, the J call TRBJ1-2, with TRBD1 identical over 8 bases. The CDR3 is 15 residues long. With V trimmed by 5 bases and J by 3 bases, 8 bases remained unmatched. Germline values: CDR1 SEHNR, CDR2 FQNEAQ (reference sequence).

With regard to this clonotype: This clone may be a read error of a much larger clone one base away. The chain couples TRBV11-2 to TRBJ2-7, with 7 bases fitting TRBD2. With 0 bases clipped from V and 7 bases from J, the junction kept 12 bases outside the gene matches. The CDR3 is 16 residues long. The germline gives CDR1 SGHAT, CDR2 FQNNGV. The CDR3, as DNA: TGTGCCAGCAGCTTAGATCGGGGCGGACTAGACAATGAGCAGTACTTC. It encodes CASSLDRGGLDNEQYF. Filled out from reference TRBV11-2 and TRBJ2-7, the complete variable domain reads EAGVAQSPRYKIIEKRQSVAFWCNPISGHATLYWYQQILGQGPKLLIQFQNNGVVDDSQLPKDRFSAERLKGVDSTLKIQPAKLEDSAVYLCASSLDRGGLDNEQYFGPGTRLTVT.

This clonotype was seen a few times. A read error may account for a junction end that differs from germline. This rearrangement joins TRBV20-1 to TRBJ2-1; possibly TRBD2 for D (7 bases). The CDR3 sequence is 13 residues long. Germline V gene sequence: CDR1 DFQATT, CDR2 SNEGSKA (reference sequence). The CDR3 protein is CSVREGGAYEQFF. CDR3 DNA sequence: TGCAGTGTTAGAGAGGGGGGGGCCTACGAGCAGTTCTTC.

Worth noting for this clonotype: At one end, the junction sequence differs from germline, possibly due to a read error. J is TRBJ2-1 and V is TRBV2; TRBD2 is a possible D gene (5 bases). This CDR3 has 14 residues. Germline CDR1 and CDR2: SNHLY and FYNNEI. CDR3 protein: CASARSDSCNEQFF. In DNA, the CDR3 is TGTGCCAGCGCTCGCTCGGACTCCTGCAATGAGCAGTTCTTC.